The 2 T cell receptor beta chains below all came from one sample that was sequenced in a study of blood T cell repertoires in COVID-19. This table comes from immunoSEQ multiplex PCR, and its TCRdb copy is limited to in-frame clones, with some not included. Of about 270,000 clones listed, about 90% were seen once; the top ten hold approximately 12%. Material: peripheral blood. These receptor sequences come from a woman aged 25 to 45 with COVID-19, enrolled during active disease.

The chain employs TRBV29-1 and TRBJ2-7; TRBD1 is a possible D gene (6 bases). The V gene lost 7 bases and the J gene lost 0 bases, with 13 bases spanning the gap. Looked up from germline, CDR1 is SQVTM and CDR2 is ANQGSEA. This CDR3 is built from 13 residues. The CDR3 DNA follows: TGCAGCGGAGGGGACAACTTCTCCTACGAGCAGTACTTC. This translates into CSGGDNFSYEQYF.

V usage is TRBV19 and J usage is TRBJ2-1, with 7 bases fitting TRBD2. There are 15 residues in the CDR3. Germline CDR1 and CDR2: LNHDA and SQIVND (reference sequence). With 1 base clipped from V and 4 bases from J, the junction kept 4 bases outside the gene matches. The CDR3 sequence is CASSIGPGGYNEQFF. The CDR3 DNA is TGTGCCAGTAGTATAGGTCCGGGGGGTTACAATGAGCAGTTCTTC. The variable domain in full, with the rest retrieved from reference TRBV19 and TRBJ2-1, is DGGITQSPKYLFRKEGQNVTLSCEQNLNHDAMYWYRQDPGQGLRLIYYSQIVNDFQKGDIAEGYSVSREKKESFPLTVTSAQKNPTAFYLCASSIGPGGYNEQFFGPGTRLTVL.